In this sample, the clone carrying this T cell receptor beta chain turned up many times. Its specificity is unknown. TCRdb re-called the 5' RACE reads with MiXCR, one entry per CDR3 protein. This table holds about 190,000 distinct CDR3 sequences, roughly 13% found once. The CDR3 length is 13 residues. CDR1 and CDR2 (germline): MNHEY, SVGEGT. Trimming removed 5 bases from V and 5 bases from J, with 12 bases in between. These data come from a study of CD8 T cells in ankylosing spondylitis. Whole-study findings and limits: In ankylosing spondylitis patients, matched synovial fluid reportedly showed significant enrichment of disease-linked clones.

The sequenced sample consisted of blood, either unsorted or a sorted T cell fraction (not recorded which). This rearrangement joins TRBV6-2 or TRBV6-3 to TRBJ2-5; D unresolved. The receptor was derived from a female donor with ankylosing spondylitis or in good health (not recorded which). The CDR3 loop reads CASSLTPSETQYF. In DNA form, the CDR3 reads TGTGCCAGCAGTCTCACTCCCTCCGAGACCCAGTACTTC.